The T cell receptor beta chain described here comes from a study of identical twins. Template switching, a step in the protocol, added a universal primer site, and cDNA carried unique molecular identifiers. MiXCR, applied by TCRdb to the 5' RACE reads, yields one record per CDR3 protein. Of approximately 1.8 million distinct CDR3 sequences listed, around a third were seen once; the top ten hold 0.25% to 0.3%. There were only healthy Caucasians among the donors. Germline loops: CDR1 MRHNA, CDR2 SNTAGT. The CDR3 totals 24 residues. V dropped 0 bases and J dropped 2 bases, with 35 bases sitting between them.

The TCR comes from a newborn girl in good health. J is TRBJ1-5 and V is TRBV6-4; weak D call: TRBD1 (5 bases). Sequencing used cord blood. CDR3 nucleotides: TGTGCCAGCAGTGACTCGGGGGTACCCTGGGGGTCCCGACCCCATGGTATTGGCAATCAGCCCCAGCATTTT. As protein: CASSDSGVPWGSRPHGIGNQPQHF.